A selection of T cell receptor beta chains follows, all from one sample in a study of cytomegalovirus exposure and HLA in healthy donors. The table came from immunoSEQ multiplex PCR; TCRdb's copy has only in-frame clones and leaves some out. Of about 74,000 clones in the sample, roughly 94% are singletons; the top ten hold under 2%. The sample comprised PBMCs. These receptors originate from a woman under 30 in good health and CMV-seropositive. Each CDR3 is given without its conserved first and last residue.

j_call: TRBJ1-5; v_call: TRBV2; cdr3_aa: ASSSGVIQPQH
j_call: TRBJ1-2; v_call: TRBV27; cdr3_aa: ASSRGVGYT
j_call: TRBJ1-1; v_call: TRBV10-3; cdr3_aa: AISRQGAANTEAF
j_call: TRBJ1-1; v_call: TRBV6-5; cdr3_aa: ASSYETGMGAEAF
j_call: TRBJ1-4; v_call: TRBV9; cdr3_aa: ASSVAAGLDEKLF
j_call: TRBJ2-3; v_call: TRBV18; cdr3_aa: ASSPGLAGGSDTQY
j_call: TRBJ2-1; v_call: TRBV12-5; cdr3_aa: ASGLVPLRQFDEQF
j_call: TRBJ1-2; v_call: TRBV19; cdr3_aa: ASTQPGDAEEYGYT
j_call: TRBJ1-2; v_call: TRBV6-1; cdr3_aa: ASSQGQGTHYGYT
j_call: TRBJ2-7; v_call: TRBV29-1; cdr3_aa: SVQGISPDPYEQY
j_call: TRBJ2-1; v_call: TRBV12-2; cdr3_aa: ASRLKGPSSLAGARGHNEQF
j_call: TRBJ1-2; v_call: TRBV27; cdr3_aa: ASSSPTLGGGYT
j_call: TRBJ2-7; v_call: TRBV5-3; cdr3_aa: ARSDRLVRNEQY
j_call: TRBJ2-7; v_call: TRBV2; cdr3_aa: ASSLPLAGVSNEQY
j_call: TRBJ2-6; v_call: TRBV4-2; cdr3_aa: ASSQRNTAGANVLT
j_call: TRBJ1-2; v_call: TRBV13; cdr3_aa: ASSPGQGLYGYT
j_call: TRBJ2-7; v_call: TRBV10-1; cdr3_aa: ASSESAGVNSYEQY
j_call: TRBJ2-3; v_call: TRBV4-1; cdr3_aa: ASSLRWGRGTDTQY
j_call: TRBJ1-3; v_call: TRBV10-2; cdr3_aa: ASGLSGTGGLSGNTIY
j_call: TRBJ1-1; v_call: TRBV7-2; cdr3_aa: ASSLAPRDTEAF
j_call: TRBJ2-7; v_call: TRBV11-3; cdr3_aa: ASSTRSDQAGEQY
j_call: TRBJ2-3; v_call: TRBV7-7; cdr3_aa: ASSSRLDRADTQY
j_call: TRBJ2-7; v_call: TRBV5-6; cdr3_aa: ASSLEQGVWNEQY
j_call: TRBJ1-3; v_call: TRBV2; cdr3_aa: ASSFGTGTSGNTIY
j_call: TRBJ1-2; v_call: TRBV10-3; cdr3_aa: AITRTGGADGYT
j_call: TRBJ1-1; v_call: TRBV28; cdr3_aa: ASSLTGGWAF
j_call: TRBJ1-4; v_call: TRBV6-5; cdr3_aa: ASSYGHSEKLF
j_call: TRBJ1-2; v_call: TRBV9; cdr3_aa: ASSVMTGSYGYT
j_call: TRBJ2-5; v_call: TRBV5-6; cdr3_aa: ASSFRIAGTGETQY
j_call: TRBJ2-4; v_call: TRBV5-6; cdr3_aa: ASSLLAGNGKNIQY
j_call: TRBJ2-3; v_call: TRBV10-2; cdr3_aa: ASSETPLRGSSYTDTQY
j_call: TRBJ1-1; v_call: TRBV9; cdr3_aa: ASSVAVANTEAF
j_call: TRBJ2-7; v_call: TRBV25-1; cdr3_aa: ASSEWTGGSYEQY
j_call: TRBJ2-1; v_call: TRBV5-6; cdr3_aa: ASSSVRDRGF
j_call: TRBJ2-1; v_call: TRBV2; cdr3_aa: ASSHSGIAEFGF
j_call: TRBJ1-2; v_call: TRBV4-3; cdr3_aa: ASSPGQGAGYGYT
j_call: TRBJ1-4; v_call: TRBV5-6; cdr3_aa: ASSFQGKLF
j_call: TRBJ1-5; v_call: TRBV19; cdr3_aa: ATNQGWGGDQPQH
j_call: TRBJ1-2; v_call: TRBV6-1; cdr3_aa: ASSDSGGDGYT
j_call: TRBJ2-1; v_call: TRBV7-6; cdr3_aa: ASSLDGTRSSYNEQF
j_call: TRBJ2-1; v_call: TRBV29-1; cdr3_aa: SVGTGDHNEQF
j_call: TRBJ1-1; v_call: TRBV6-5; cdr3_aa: ATHRQGNTEAF
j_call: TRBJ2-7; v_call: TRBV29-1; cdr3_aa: SVKQGLYEQY
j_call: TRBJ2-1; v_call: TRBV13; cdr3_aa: ASSQGQSKGEQF
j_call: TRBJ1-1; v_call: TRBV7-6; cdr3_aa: ASSPEGRWRGAEAF
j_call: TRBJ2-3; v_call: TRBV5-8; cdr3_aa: ASRPRDRTDTQY
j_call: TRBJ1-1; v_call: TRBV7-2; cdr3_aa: ASRYMNTEAF
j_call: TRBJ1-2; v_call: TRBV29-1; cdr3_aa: SLRGLNGYT
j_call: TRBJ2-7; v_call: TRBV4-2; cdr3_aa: ASSLVGQGAYEQY
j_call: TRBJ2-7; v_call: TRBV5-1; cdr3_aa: ASKIDRDYEQY